Sequencing of this TCR beta chain was carried out in a study of OX40 agonist ivuxolimab in advanced cancers. Overall study context: The study gave patients intravenous ivuxolimab at 0.01 to 10 mg/kg every 2 weeks. Therapy given before enrollment (anti-PD-1, anti-PD-L1 or anti-CTLA-4) was allowed, and 40% to 50% had some. General observations from the study: Among some nonresponders, normalized T-cell clonal expansion was also low.

Points on this clone: Antigen: not known.

The protocol was immunoSEQ multiplex PCR, while the TCRdb copy is restricted to in-frame clones and leaves out a portion. Of 60,000 to 75,000 clones in the sample, 90% to 95% were seen once. Germline loops: CDR1 MNHEY, CDR2 SMNVEV (reference sequence). The CDR3 has 15 residues. V trimming: 7 bases; J trimming: 3 bases; junction bases outside the gene matches: 12. The J gene is TRBJ2-7, the V gene TRBV27, with 7 positions matching TRBD1. The origin of this receptor is an adult with an advanced solid tumor such as melanoma, head and neck, liver or kidney cancer. Sequencing used CD4+ or CD8+ T cells sorted from blood, obtained in a trial of the OX40 agonist ivuxolimab. The CDR3 bases are TGTGCCAGCAAACCATACAGGGGCTGGGACTACGAGCAGTACTTC. Its translation: CASKPYRGWDYEQYF.